Sequencing of this TCR beta chain was carried out in a study of cytotoxic CD8 clonotypes in ibrutinib-treated CLL. Here immunoSEQ multiplex PCR was the method, and the copy in TCRdb shows in-frame clones only, minus some. The data show just over 65,000 clones, with about two thirds seen just once and around 5.8% held by the top ten. CDR1 and CDR2 (germline): SGHNT, YENEEA. Germline trimming cut 5 bases from V and 3 bases from J; bases unmatched to any gene: 2. CDR3 length equals 13 residues. The material was PBMCs, obtained after 12 months of ibrutinib treatment. V usage is TRBV11-3 and J usage is TRBJ2-5, with 8 nucleotides matching TRBD1. This receptor was identified in a human donor with chronic lymphocytic leukemia. The CDR3 spells CASSLTGEETQYF. DNA for the CDR3: TGTGCCAGCAGCCTGACAGGGGAAGAGACCCAGTACTTC.